One sample yielded the 29 T cell receptor beta chains listed below, sequenced in a study of blood T cells in healthy people across ages. The authors ran a second PCR of 7 to 11 cycles using a sample-barcoded 5' primer and a J-beta primer mix. TCRdb used MiXCR to reprocess the 5' RACE reads, holding one entry per CDR3 protein. This sample has 540,000 or so distinct CDR3 sequences, with 47% found just once. Sequenced sample: blood. All receptors come from a man older than 75 in good health.

This clonotype appeared a few times. The J gene is TRBJ2-7, the V gene TRBV7-2; TRBD2 matches at 10 bases. Germline CDR1 reads SGHTA; CDR2 reads FQGNSA. CDR3 length: 15 amino acids. V was pared by 5 bases and J by 4 bases, with 8 bases of the junction left unmatched. CDR3 sequence (DNA): TGTGCCAGCAGCAAAAGCACTAGCGGGACTTACGAGCAGTACTTC. Its translation is CASSKSTSGTYEQYF.

This clonotype was counted a few times. The chain employs TRBV7-9 and TRBJ2-7, with TRBD2 matching 10 bases. The length of the CDR3 is 15 residues. With 7 bases clipped from V and 5 bases from J, the junction kept 11 bases outside the gene matches. Germline V gene lookup returns CDR1 SEHNR and CDR2 FQNEAQ (reference sequence). CDR3 sequence: CASTPRSGRVNEQYF. The CDR3 DNA reads as TGTGCCAGCACCCCACGAAGCGGGAGGGTAAACGAGCAGTACTTC. Full variable domain (rest looked up from reference TRBV7-9 and TRBJ2-7): DTGVSQNPRHKITKRGQNVTFRCDPISEHNRLYWYRQTLGQGPEFLTYFQNEAQLEKSRLLSDRFSAERPKGSFSTLEIQRTEQGDSAMYLCASTPRSGRVNEQYFGPGTRLTVT.

This rearrangement joins TRBV4-3 to TRBJ2-3, with D perhaps TRBD2 (6 bases). The CDR3 has 17 residues. Looked up from germline, CDR1 is LGHNA and CDR2 is YSLEER. Trimming took off 4 bases at V and 1 base at J, with 18 bases between the two ends. CDR3 region: CASSLLGRGGGTDTQYF. CDR3 sequence (DNA): TGCGCCAGCAGCCTCCTAGGGCGGGGTGGGGGCACAGATACGCAGTATTTT.

V and J are TRBV20-1 and TRBJ1-1, with 9 bases matching TRBD1. The CDR3 runs 14 residues. With 5 bases clipped from V and 1 base from J, the junction kept 5 bases outside the gene matches. Germline V gene sequence: CDR1 DFQATT, CDR2 SNEGSKA (reference sequence). The CDR3 loop is CSALGQGPNTEAFF. The CDR3 coding sequence is TGCAGTGCTCTCGGACAGGGGCCGAACACTGAAGCTTTCTTT.

This clonotype was counted once. The rearrangement joins TRBV9 to TRBJ2-4; no firm D call. The DNA matches TRBJ2-7 better at its end, which makes the J call doubtful. The germline V gene encodes CDR1 SGDLS and CDR2 YYNGEE. This CDR3 has 15 amino acids. The CDR3 protein is CASSVSSAFSYEQYF. The DNA for the CDR3 is TGTGCCAGCAGCGTTTCGAGCGCCTTCTCCTACGAGCAGTACTTC.

In DNA, the CDR3 is TGTGCCAGCAGCTTATCAGCCTCTGGGGCCAACGTCCTGACTTTC. Protein: CASSLSASGANVLTF. This chain links TRBV7-3 with TRBJ2-6; D remains ambiguous. Trimming removed 2 bases at V and 0 bases at J, with 5 bases between. Per the germline V gene, CDR1 is SGHTA and CDR2 is FQGTGA. CDR3 length: 15 amino acids.

This clonotype was recorded a few times. The chain uses TRBV15 and TRBJ2-7, with D possibly TRBD2 on 6 matching bases. Germline CDR1 LNHNV, CDR2 YYDKDF (reference sequence). Trimming took off 10 bases at V and 0 bases at J, with 16 bases between the two ends. CDR3 size: 14 residues. CDR3 sequence (DNA): TGTGCCATTAGGGAGGATCTGCTCTCCTACGAGCAGTACTTC. Its protein product is CAIREDLLSYEQYF.

This chain uses TRBV12-3 or TRBV12-4 with TRBJ2-3; no definite D call. Trimming removed 3 bases at V and 0 bases at J, with 10 bases between. This CDR3 is 15 amino acids long. CDR3 in amino acids: CASSFRPYSTDTQYF. The CDR3 DNA reads TGTGCCAGCAGTTTTAGACCCTATAGCACAGATACGCAGTATTTT.

Only a few counts were recorded for this clonotype. This chain links TRBV20-1 with TRBJ2-4; TRBD1 agrees at 7 bases. The CDR3 loop spans 14 amino acids. CDR1 DFQATT and CDR2 SNEGSKA come from the germline V gene (reference sequence). J lost 3 bases, V lost 6 bases, and 8 bases had no gene match. CDR3 in amino acids: CSAASGQIKNIQYF. In DNA, the CDR3 is TGCAGTGCGGCCTCGGGACAGATCAAAAACATTCAGTACTTC.

The chain joins TRBV7-2 to TRBJ2-7; 7 bases match TRBD2. Germline CDR1 SGHTA, CDR2 FQGNSA. The CDR3 is 14 residues long. Trimming cost V 3 bases and J 5 bases; bases outside gene matches: 7. CDR3 amino acids: CASSFGGSRNEQYF. The CDR3 DNA is TGTGCCAGCAGCTTCGGCGGGAGTCGTAACGAGCAGTACTTC.

This rearrangement joins TRBV29-1 to TRBJ1-1; D uncertain. The CDR3 is made up of 14 amino acids. The germline gives CDR1 SQVTM, CDR2 ANQGSEA. V was pared by 7 bases and J by 0 bases, with 15 bases between. CDR3 region: CSATRTVMNTEAFF. The CDR3 DNA reads TGCAGCGCGACCCGGACGGTCATGAACACTGAAGCTTTCTTT.

The sample holds a few counts of this clonotype. The V call is TRBV12-3 or TRBV12-4, the J call TRBJ2-1; D is undetermined. V lost 2 bases, J lost 4 bases, and 12 bases lay in between. This CDR3 has 15 residues. DNA of the CDR3: TGTGCCAGCAGTTTAAAAGGCTCACCATACAATGAGCAGTTCTTC. This gives the protein CASSLKGSPYNEQFF.

This chain uses TRBV9 with TRBJ2-5, with 9 bases aligning to TRBD2. With V trimmed by 2 bases and J by 5 bases, 10 bases remained unmatched. Germline V CDR1 and CDR2: SGDLS, YYNGEE. CDR3 size: 16 residues. The CDR3 here is CASSVGVAGDGETQYF. The CDR3 DNA reads TGTGCCAGCAGCGTTGGAGTAGCGGGGGACGGGGAGACCCAGTACTTC.

V is TRBV28 and J is TRBJ2-5; D is perhaps TRBD1 (5 bases). Trimming took 2 bases from V and 4 from J, leaving 11 bases between them. CDR3 length equals 14 residues. Germline V gene lookup returns CDR1 MDHEN and CDR2 SYDVKM. The CDR3 nucleotides are TGTGCCAGCAGTTTAAGGCAGGGCCTAGAGACCCAGTACTTC. It translates to CASSLRQGLETQYF.

There are a few counts of this clonotype. One end of the junction is discordant with germline, which a read error may explain. This chain joins TRBV12-3 or TRBV12-4 and TRBJ2-1; D tentatively fits TRBD1 or TRBD2 (5 bases each). The CDR3 has 17 amino acids. The CDR3 nucleotides are TGTGCCAGCAGCTTAGGCGGAAGGGGAGTGGACCACAATGAGCAGTTCTTC. It yields the protein CASSLGGRGVDHNEQFF.

The genes are TRBV7-2 and TRBJ2-4; D is perhaps TRBD2 (6 bases). The V gene lost 1 base and the J gene lost 13 bases, with 26 bases spanning the gap. The CDR3 runs 17 residues. The germline V gene has CDR1 SGHTA and CDR2 FQGNSA. CDR3: CASSLGLAPSSYNEQYF. The CDR3 nucleotides are TGTGCCAGCAGCTTAGGTCTAGCGCCAAGCTCCTACAATGAGCAGTACTTC.

This chain uses TRBV29-1 with TRBJ1-1; 9 positions match TRBD1. The CDR3 covers 14 residues. Germline V CDR1 and CDR2: SQVTM, ANQGSEA. The J segment lost 5 bases and the V segment lost 7 bases, leaving 11 bases of the junction unmatched. The CDR3 DNA follows: TGCAGCGCTCCGGGACAGGGAGGAAAAACTGAAGCTTTCTTT. The encoded protein is CSAPGQGGKTEAFF.

The V gene is TRBV20-1, the J gene TRBJ2-3, with a tentative D call TRBD2 (6 bases). The CDR3 has 13 amino acids. Trimming shortened V by 3 bases and J by 4 bases, and 11 bases separated the two germline ends. Germline V CDR1 and CDR2: DFQATT, SNEGSKA (reference sequence). The CDR3 loop reads CSARAGTADTQYF. Here the CDR3 DNA reads TGCAGTGCTAGGGCGGGAACGGCAGATACGCAGTATTTT.

This chain uses TRBV20-1 with TRBJ2-3; D tentatively fits TRBD1 or TRBD2 (5 bases each). The CDR3 extends over 14 amino acids. V was trimmed by 5 bases and J by 2 bases, leaving 14 bases between them. CDR1 and CDR2 from the germline V gene are DFQATT and SNEGSKA (reference sequence). CDR3 nucleotide sequence: TGCAGTGCTTGCCGGGACCACCACACAGATACGCAGTATTTT. Encoded protein: CSACRDHHTDTQYF.

V gene TRBV12-2 combines with J gene TRBJ2-1; TRBD2 is taken as the D call from the table, unchecked against the DNA. TRBV12-2 is marked as a pseudogene. The CDR3 covers 17 residues. The chain's CDR3 is CASRLAPGLAGDNEQFF. In nucleotides, the CDR3 is TGTGCAAGTCGCTTAGCACCAGGACTAGCGGGTGACAATGAGCAGTTCTTC.

This chain connects TRBV28 to TRBJ2-5; TRBD1 might be the D (6 bases). The end of the DNA fits TRBJ2-7 better, so the J call may be wrong. Germline lookup yields CDR1 MDHEN and CDR2 SYDVKM. The CDR3 totals 15 residues. The CDR3 sequence: CASSLPTGPTYEQYF. In nucleotides, the CDR3 is TGTGCCAGCAGTTTACCGACAGGTCCAACCTACGAGCAGTACTTC.

The chain joins TRBV20-1 to TRBJ1-2, with a weak D call TRBD1 (6 bases). The CDR3 length is 15 residues. V gave up 0 bases and J gave up 3 bases, with 14 bases separating them. Germline CDR1 and CDR2: DFQATT and SNEGSKA (reference sequence). The CDR3 reads CSARDVGGRDYGYTF. The CDR3 coding sequence is TGCAGTGCTAGAGATGTGGGGGGCAGAGACTATGGCTACACCTTC.

This CDR3 reads CASSVGGGTYEQYF. CDR3 in DNA: TGTGCCAGCAGCGTAGGGGGGGGGACCTACGAGCAGTACTTC. V gene TRBV9 combines with J gene TRBJ2-7; TRBD2 matches at 7 bases. CDR1 and CDR2 from the germline V gene are SGDLS and YYNGEE. This CDR3 is 14 amino acids long. Germline trimming cut 0 bases from V and 2 bases from J; bases unmatched to any gene: 2.

This clonotype was picked up a small number of times. The chain joins TRBV12-3 or TRBV12-4 to TRBJ2-7; 9 nucleotides match TRBD1. The V gene end was trimmed by 6 bases and the J gene end by 1 base; junction bases not matched to a gene: 4. CDR3 length: 14 residues. For the CDR3, the DNA is TGTGCCAGCAGCACAGGGGGCGCATCCTACGAGCAGTACTTC. This translates into CASSTGGASYEQYF.

This chain connects TRBV25-1 to TRBJ2-7, with 7 bases matching TRBD1. Trimming removed 4 bases from V and 1 base from J; junction bases left unmatched: 7. There are 15 residues in the CDR3. Germline V gives CDR1 MGHDK, CDR2 SYGVNS. The CDR3 bases are TGTGCCAGCAGTGTTACAGGGGATGTTTCCTACGAGCAGTACTTC. This encodes CASSVTGDVSYEQYF.

This clonotype has a single count. This chain joins TRBV2 and TRBJ1-4, with D possibly being TRBD1 (5 bases). CDR1 SNHLY and CDR2 FYNNEI come from the germline V gene. The CDR3 has 13 amino acids. V was clipped by 8 bases and J by 1 base, with 8 bases between them. CDR3 protein: CASRGETNEKLFF. For the CDR3, the DNA is TGTGCCAGCCGGGGCGAAACTAATGAAAAACTGTTTTTT.

This chain links TRBV11-2 with TRBJ2-3; the D gene is possibly TRBD2 (5 bases). Deletions cut 3 bases from V and 7 bases from J, with 8 bases between. Germline-derived CDR1 and CDR2 are SGHAT and FQNNGV. This CDR3 contains 12 residues. CDR3 DNA sequence: TGTGCCAGCAGCTTGGGAGCTAATACGCAGTATTTT. Translated: CASSLGANTQYF. The complete variable domain, with remaining parts taken from reference TRBV11-2 and TRBJ2-3, reads EAGVAQSPRYKIIEKRQSVAFWCNPISGHATLYWYQQILGQGPKLLIQFQNNGVVDDSQLPKDRFSAERLKGVDSTLKIQPAKLEDSAVYLCASSLGANTQYFGPGTRLTVL.

This clonotype was counted only a few times. The gene calls are TRBV21-1 and TRBJ1-6; the table's TRBD1 call for D was not verified on the DNA. TRBV21-1 is given as a pseudogene. CDR3 size: 16 residues. CDR3 sequence reads: CASSKDPAGGNSPLHF. Written as DNA, the CDR3 is TGTGCCAGCAGCAAAGACCCAGCCGGGGGTAATTCACCCCTCCACTTT.

The rearrangement uses TRBV2 and TRBJ2-1, with 8 nucleotides matching TRBD2. Germline CDR1 reads SNHLY; CDR2 reads FYNNEI. The CDR3 is made up of 15 amino acids. The trim removed 0 bases at V and 9 bases at J, leaving 7 bases unmatched. CDR3 region: CASSEAITGGIEQFF. CDR3 in DNA: TGTGCCAGCAGTGAAGCAATTACGGGGGGGATTGAGCAGTTCTTC. The variable domain in full, completed from reference TRBV2 and TRBJ2-1, reads EPEVTQTPSHQVTQMGQEVILRCVPISNHLYFYWYRQILGQKVEFLVSFYNNEISEKSEIFDDQFSVERPDGSNFTLKIRSTKLEDSAMYFCASSEAITGGIEQFFGPGTRLTVL.